This entry lists 2 T cell receptor beta chains sequenced from one sample in a study of somatic mutations in cytotoxic T cells in rheumatoid arthritis. Assay: immunoSEQ multiplex PCR; the TCRdb copy retains only in-frame clones and omits some. The sample has 2,000 to 3,000 clones, roughly 76% seen once. Input material: CD8+ T cells sorted from blood. Source of these receptors: a man in his 70s with rheumatoid arthritis.

The chain joins TRBV7-8 to TRBJ2-2, with TRBD2 matching 9 bases. The germline gives CDR1 SGHVS, CDR2 FQNEAQ. V lost 4 bases, J lost 2 bases, and 14 bases stayed unmatched. The length of the CDR3 is 19 residues. The CDR3 DNA follows: TGTGCCAGCAGCTCGGGACGGGGACTAGCTACCGTCAACACCGGGGAGCTGTTTTTT. Amino acids: CASSSGRGLATVNTGELFF. The whole variable domain, remainder taken from reference TRBV7-8 and TRBJ2-2, is GAGVSQSPRYKVAKRGQDVALRCDPISGHVSLFWYQQALGQGPEFLTYFQNEAQLDKSGLPSDRFFAERPEGSVSTLKIQRTQQEDSAVYLCASSSGRGLATVNTGELFFGEGSRLTVL.

This clone was observed a handful of times. V is TRBV6-4 and J is TRBJ2-3; TRBD1 matches 7 bases. After removal of 0 bases from V and 3 bases from J, the junction contained 3 bases not matched to a gene. Germline CDR1 MRHNA, CDR2 SNTAGT. The CDR3 length is 15 residues. DNA of the CDR3: TGTGCCAGCAGTGACTCGGGACAGCCTACAGATACGCAGTATTTT. It specifies CASSDSGQPTDTQYF.